The T cell receptor (beta chain) under discussion was sequenced for a study of T cells expressing NK-cell markers. Study-level background: Sorted CD3+CD56-NKG2C+, CD3+CD56+NKG2C- and CD3+CD56+NKG2C+ T cells were the source of the TCR beta repertoires. Eight donors were sequenced, seven testing HCMV-seropositive and one testing seronegative.

Looked up from germline, CDR1 is SQVTM and CDR2 is ANQGSEA. The CDR3 has 12 residues. In the case of this clonotype: Its matching antigen is unknown.

Study-level points and caveats: These clonotypes additionally ranked first within the CD3+CD56-NKG2C+ fraction of a few donors.

It was by 5'RACE template switching with UMIs that TCR beta cDNA was made. TCRdb re-called the 5' RACE reads; every CDR3 protein appears as one record, without DNA. Its clone listing holds hundreds of thousands of distinct CDR3 sequences. Sequenced sample: blood T cells: a sorted CD56 or NKG2C T cell subset, CD4+ or CD8+ T cells, or bulk PBMC T cells (not recorded which). V and J are TRBV29-1 and TRBJ1-1. The TCR sequence derives from a woman aged 18 to 75 in good health. CDR3 amino acids: CSVESSNPEAFF.